This TCR beta chain originates from a study of blood T cell repertoires in COVID-19. At the level of the study: Acute and convalescent COVID-19 specimens originated in the United States, Italy and Spain. T cells, B-cell-depleted T cells, or PBMCs provided the cDNA or gDNA that served as material.

The CDR3 has 12 amino acids. Germline CDR1 LGHDT, CDR2 YNNKEL (reference sequence). Worth noting for this clone: The junction departs from the called germline gene at one end, perhaps through a read error.

In the original processing: Reference gene primer amplification gave estimated nucleated cell counts. The table came from immunoSEQ multiplex PCR; TCRdb's copy has only in-frame clones and leaves some out. V and J calls and clone size are given by that table; D and trimming were obtained from the DNA. The table has some 180,000 clones, around 83% seen once. The specimen was peripheral blood. V is TRBV3-1 (or the pseudogene TRBV3-2) and J is TRBJ2-7; D unresolved. This receptor was identified in a human donor in a cohort sampled during active COVID-19. The CDR3 coding sequence is TGTGCCAGCAGCCAAGGGTCGAGCCCCCCGCACTTC. As protein: CASSQGSSPPHF.